This T cell receptor (beta chain) was sequenced for a study of blood T cell repertoires in COVID-19. Study details: Material from acute and convalescent COVID-19 was sourced from the United States, Italy and Spain.

Data came from immunoSEQ multiplex PCR; TCRdb stores just in-frame clones and leaves some out. The sample shows 250,000 to 300,000 clones, around nine tenths of them seen only once. The CDR3 has 15 residues. Germline V gene lookup returns CDR1 LNHDA and CDR2 SQIVND (reference sequence). Between the trimmed V and J ends, which lost 1 base and 0 bases, there was a span of 10 bases. The TCR comes from an older woman with acute or convalescent COVID-19. The specimen was peripheral blood. The rearrangement joins TRBV19 to TRBJ2-7; D is perhaps TRBD1 (5 bases). CDR3 in amino acids: CASSIGGESSYEQYF. The DNA of the CDR3 is TGTGCCAGTAGTATAGGGGGCGAAAGCTCCTACGAGCAGTACTTC. Variable domain in full (rest from reference TRBV19 and TRBJ2-7): DGGITQSPKYLFRKEGQNVTLSCEQNLNHDAMYWYRQDPGQGLRLIYYSQIVNDFQKGDIAEGYSVSREKKESFPLTVTSAQKNPTAFYLCASSIGGESSYEQYFGPGTRLTVT.